This TCR beta chain was captured in a study of PD-1 blockade in classical Hodgkin lymphoma. Notes on the study in general: The repertoire differences lack a defined cause, possibly disease activity or prior therapy. Healthy donors were reported to have higher baseline TCR diversity than newly diagnosed patients.

The time point was: newly diagnosed, previously untreated cHL patient sample. From thawed PBMCs, CD4+ T cells were purified using magnetic negative selection. Newly diagnosed, untreated classical Hodgkin lymphoma PBMCs served as comparison. Measured with immunoSEQ multiplex PCR; TCRdb has only the in-frame clones, and not every one. The table has 25,000 to 35,000 clones, 88% seen once. Comment on this clone: Its target is not known.

CDR1 and CDR2 (germline): MDHEN, SYDVKM. V lost 7 bases and J 7 bases, leaving 26 bases between the germline ends. CDR3 length equals 16 residues. Sequencing used CD4+ T cells from blood. The sequence came from a human donor with classical Hodgkin lymphoma. The chain uses TRBV28 and TRBJ2-7; D remains ambiguous. In DNA, the CDR3 is TGTGCCAGCACCTCGATTGCGACGGTGGTAAAGGGAGAGCAGTACTTC. Translating gives CASTSIATVVKGEQYF.